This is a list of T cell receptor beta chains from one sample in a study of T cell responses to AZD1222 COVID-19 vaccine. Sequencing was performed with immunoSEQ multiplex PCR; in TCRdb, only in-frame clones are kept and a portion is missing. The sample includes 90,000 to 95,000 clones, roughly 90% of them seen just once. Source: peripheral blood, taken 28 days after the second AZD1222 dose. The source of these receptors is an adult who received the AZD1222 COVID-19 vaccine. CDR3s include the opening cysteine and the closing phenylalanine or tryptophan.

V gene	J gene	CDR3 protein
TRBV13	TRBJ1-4	CASSFGPLEANEKLFF
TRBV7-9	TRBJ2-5	CASSFPHGQQETQYF
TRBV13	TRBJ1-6	CASSTDGSPLHF
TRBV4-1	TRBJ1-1	CASSPSDRVEAFF
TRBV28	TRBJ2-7	CASSRSGTGAYEQYF
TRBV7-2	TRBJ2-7	CASTDPILGTGRYEQYF
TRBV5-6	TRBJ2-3	CASSFFDTQYF
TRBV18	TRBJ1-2	CASSLDVETNYGYTF
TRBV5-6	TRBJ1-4	CASSGATNEKLFF
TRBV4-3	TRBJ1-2	CASSQSSGEGYTF
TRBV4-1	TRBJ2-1	CASSQVLRTLYNEQFF
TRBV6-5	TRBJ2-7	CASRIATGTGYEQYF
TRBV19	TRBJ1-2	CASSIPQVYGYTF
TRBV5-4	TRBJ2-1	CASSLRTGNEQFF
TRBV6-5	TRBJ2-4	CASSLGGFGKNIQYF
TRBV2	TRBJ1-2	CASSDRDRFNYGYTF
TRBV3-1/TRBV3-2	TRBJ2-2	CASSQDMGLAAGVPTGELFF
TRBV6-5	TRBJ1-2	CASSPGYGYTF
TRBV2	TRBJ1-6	CASKAYNSPLHF
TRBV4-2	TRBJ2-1	CASSPTLAGGIKNEQFF
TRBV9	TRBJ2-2	CASSPRTGGSGELFF